These 5 T cell receptor beta chains came from one sample sequenced in a study of T cells after yellow fever vaccination. In TCRdb, the 5' RACE reads were re-called with MiXCR into one record per CDR3 protein. The sample carries 250,000 or so distinct CDR3 sequences, roughly 6.2% recorded once. Sequences were derived from CD4+ T cells sorted from PBMCs, sampled on the day of the yellow fever booster vaccination. The receptors shown here come from a man aged 25 to 40 who received the YFV17D yellow fever vaccine.

This clonotype has a handful of counts. The V call is TRBV7-7, the J call TRBJ2-1; TRBD2 agrees at 7 bases. The V and J ends lost 1 base and 7 bases, in that order; junction bases with no gene match: 13. Germline V lookup: CDR1 SSHAT, CDR2 FNYEAQ (reference sequence). This CDR3 has 17 residues. The CDR3 sequence is CASSLGRGVGRVNEQFF. CDR3 DNA: TGTGCCAGCAGCTTAGGCCGGGGGGTCGGGCGGGTTAATGAGCAGTTCTTC.

This clonotype has more than one count but fewer than ten. The chain employs TRBV11-2 and TRBJ1-2, with D hard to call. The CDR3 is made up of 15 amino acids. CDR1 and CDR2 (germline): SGHAT, FQNNGV. V lost 4 bases, J lost 4 bases, and 16 bases lay in between. The CDR3 DNA reads TGTGCCAGCAGCTCAGGCGGCAGGCGCACCTATGGCTACACCTTC. Its translation is CASSSGGRRTYGYTF.

This clonotype was found a few times. The V and J genes are TRBV20-1 and TRBJ2-7; possible D gene TRBD2, 6 bases. The germline V and J ends were trimmed by 3 bases and 0 bases, with 15 bases remaining between them. The CDR3 length is 15 residues. Per germline, CDR1 DFQATT and CDR2 SNEGSKA (reference sequence). CDR3 bases: TGCAGTGCTAGCCGTTCAGGGCGGGGCTCCTACGAGCAGTACTTC. Translating gives CSASRSGRGSYEQYF.

The sample holds many counts of this clonotype. CDR3 residues: CASSLVASGRAGTDTQYF. In DNA form, the CDR3 reads TGTGCCAGCAGTTTAGTGGCTAGCGGGAGGGCTGGCACAGATACGCAGTATTTT. This chain joins TRBV27 and TRBJ2-3; 12 bases align to TRBD2. From germline, CDR1 is MNHEY and CDR2 SMNVEV (reference sequence). V lost 2 bases and J lost 1; bases outside the gene matches: 7. The CDR3 consists of 18 residues.

This clonotype appeared many times. Written as DNA, the CDR3 is TGTGCCAGCGGATGGGAGAGATGCACCTTC. Translation gives CASGWERCTF. This chain connects TRBV2 to TRBJ1-2, with D hard to call. From germline, CDR1 is SNHLY and CDR2 FYNNEI. The CDR3 is 10 amino acids. V was trimmed by 8 bases and J by 13 bases, leaving 14 bases between them. Together with reference TRBV2 and TRBJ1-2, the CDR3 gives the full variable domain: EPEVTQTPSHQVTQMGQEVILRCVPISNHLYFYWYRQILGQKVEFLVSFYNNEISEKSEIFDDQFSVERPDGSNFTLKIRSTKLEDSAMYFCASGWERCTFGSGTRLTVV.